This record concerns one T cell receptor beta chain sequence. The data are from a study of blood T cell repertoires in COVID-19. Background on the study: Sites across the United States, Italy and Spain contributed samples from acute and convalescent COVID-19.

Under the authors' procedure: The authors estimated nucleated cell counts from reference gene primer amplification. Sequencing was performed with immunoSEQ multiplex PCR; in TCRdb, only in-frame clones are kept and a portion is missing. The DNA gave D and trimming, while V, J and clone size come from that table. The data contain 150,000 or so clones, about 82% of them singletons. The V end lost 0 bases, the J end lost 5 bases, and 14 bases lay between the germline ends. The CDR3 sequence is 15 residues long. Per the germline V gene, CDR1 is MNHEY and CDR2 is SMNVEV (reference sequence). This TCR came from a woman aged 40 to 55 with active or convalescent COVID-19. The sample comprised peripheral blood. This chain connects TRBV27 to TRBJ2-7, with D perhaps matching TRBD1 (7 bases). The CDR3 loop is CASSLSAGGWDEQYF. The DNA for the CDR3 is TGTGCCAGCAGTTTATCGGCAGGGGGGTGGGACGAGCAGTACTTC.